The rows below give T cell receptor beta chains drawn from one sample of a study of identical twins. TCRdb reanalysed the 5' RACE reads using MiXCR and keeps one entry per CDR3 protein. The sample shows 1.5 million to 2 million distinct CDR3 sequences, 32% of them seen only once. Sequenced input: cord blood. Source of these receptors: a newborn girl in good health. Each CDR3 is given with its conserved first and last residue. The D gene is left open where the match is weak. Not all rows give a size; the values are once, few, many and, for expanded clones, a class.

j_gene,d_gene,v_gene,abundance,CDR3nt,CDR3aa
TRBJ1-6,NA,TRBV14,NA,TGTGCCAGCAGCCAAGACCGCCTCAATTCACCCCCCCACTTT,CASSQDRLNSPPHF
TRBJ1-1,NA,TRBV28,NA,TGTGCCAGCCTCCGCGGAGGGGACACTGAAGCTTTCTTT,CASLRGGDTEAFF
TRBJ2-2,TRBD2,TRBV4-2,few,TGTGCCAGCAGCCGGGGGACTAGCGGGGTGAACACCGGGGAGCTGTTTTTT,CASSRGTSGVNTGELFF
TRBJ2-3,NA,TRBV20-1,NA,TGCAGTGCGAGGCTAGCTTGGGTAGATACGCAGTATTTT,CSARLAWVDTQYF
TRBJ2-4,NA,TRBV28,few,TGTGCCAGCAGCACGACCCCTTACGGGGAGCAGTACTTC,CASSTTPYGEQYF
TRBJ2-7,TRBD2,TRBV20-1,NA,TGCAGTGCTCGTTACATCCCTAGCGGGGGGGCTACCTACGAGCAGTACTTC,CSARYIPSGGATYEQYF
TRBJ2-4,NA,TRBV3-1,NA,TGTGCCAGCAGTCCCCGGGACGCCAAAAACATTCAGTACTTC,CASSPRDAKNIQYF
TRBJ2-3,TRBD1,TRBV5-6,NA,TGTGCCAGCAGCTTGCTCGGGACAGATGCCACAGATACGCAGTATTTT,CASSLLGTDATDTQYF
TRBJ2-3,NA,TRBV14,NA,TGTGCCAGCAGCCAAGTATGGCCCACAGATACGCAGTATTTT,CASSQVWPTDTQYF
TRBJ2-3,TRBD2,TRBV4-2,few,TGTGCCAGCAGCCAAGAAGTCCGCGGGGGGGCCTCCATGACAGATACGCAGTATTTT,CASSQEVRGGASMTDTQYF
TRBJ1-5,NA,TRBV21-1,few,TGTGCCAGCAGCAAAGATCGACACTATAGCAATCAGCCCCAGCATTTT,CASSKDRHYSNQPQHF
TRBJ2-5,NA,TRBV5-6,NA,TGTGCCAGCAGCTTAGGTCACCCCCAAGAGACCCAGTACTTC,CASSLGHPQETQYF
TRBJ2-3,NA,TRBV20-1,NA,TGCAGTGCTAGGACGGGTGGTAGGGGCACAGATACGCAGTATTTT,CSARTGGRGTDTQYF
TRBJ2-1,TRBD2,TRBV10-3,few,TGTGCCATCAGTGTGAGTCTAGCGGTGTACAATGAGCAGTTCTTC,CAISVSLAVYNEQFF
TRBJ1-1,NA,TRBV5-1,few,TGCGCCAGCAGCTTGTGGTTGCGAGGTCTGGCTTTCTTT,CASSLWLRGLAFF
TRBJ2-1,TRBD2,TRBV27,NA,TGTGCCAGCAGTCTAGCGGAAGGTAGTGAGCAGTTCTTC,CASSLAEGSEQFF
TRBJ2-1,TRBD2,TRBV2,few,TGTGCCAGCAGCCTACTGCAGACCCGACTAGCGGGAGTCCGGGAGCAGTTCTTC,CASSLLQTRLAGVREQFF
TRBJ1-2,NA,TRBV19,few,TGTGCCAGTAGAATGACAGGCTCCTATGGCTACACCTTC,CASRMTGSYGYTF
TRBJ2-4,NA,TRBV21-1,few,TGTGCCAGCAGCAAGATTTCGGGGGAGGGCAAAAACATTCAGTACTTC,CASSKISGEGKNIQYF
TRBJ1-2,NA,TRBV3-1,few,TGTGCCAGCAGCCACGCCCTTGGCTACACCTTC,CASSHALGYTF
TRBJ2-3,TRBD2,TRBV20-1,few,TGCAGTGCTAGGGGGACTAGCGGGGTCACAGATACGCAGTATTTT,CSARGTSGVTDTQYF
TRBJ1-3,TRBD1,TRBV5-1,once,TGCGCCAGCAGCTTGGGATCCGGGACAGGAGGAAACACCATATATTTT,CASSLGSGTGGNTIYF
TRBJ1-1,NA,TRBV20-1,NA,TGCAGTGCCCGAACGGATTACACTGAAGCTTTCTTT,CSARTDYTEAFF
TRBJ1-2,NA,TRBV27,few,TGTGCCAGCAGTTTCTCCGGGAAGGGTGGCTACACCTTC,CASSFSGKGGYTF
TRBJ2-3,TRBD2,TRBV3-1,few,TGTGCCAGCAGCCCTAGCGGGAGGGCAGATACGCAGTATTTT,CASSPSGRADTQYF
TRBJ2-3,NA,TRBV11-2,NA,TGTGCCAGCAGCTTAGCCCACGGGACAGATACGCAGTATTTT,CASSLAHGTDTQYF
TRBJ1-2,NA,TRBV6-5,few,TGTGCCAGCAGATCACCGGGACACTTTAACTATGGCTACACCTTC,CASRSPGHFNYGYTF
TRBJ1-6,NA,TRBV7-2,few,TGTGCCAGCAGCTTAGGATGGATTGGGGGTAATTCACCCCTCCACTTT,CASSLGWIGGNSPLHF
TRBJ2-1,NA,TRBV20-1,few,TGCAGTGCTAGAGCCCACTCTTACGCCCCAGGGCCTGAGCAGTTCTTC,CSARAHSYAPGPEQFF
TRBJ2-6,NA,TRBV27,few,TGTGCCAGCAGTTTATGGGACTCTGGGGCCAACGTCCTGACTTTC,CASSLWDSGANVLTF
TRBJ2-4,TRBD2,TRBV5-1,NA,TGCGCCAGCAGCCCTAGCGGGCCCTGGCGCATTCAGTACTTC,CASSPSGPWRIQYF
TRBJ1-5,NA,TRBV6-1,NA,TGTGCCAGTTGCGCTGGGTGGGGCAATCAGCCCCAGCATTTT,CASCAGWGNQPQHF
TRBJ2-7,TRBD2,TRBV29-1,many,TGCAGCGTTGGGACTAGCGGCGCCTACGAGCAGTACTTC,CSVGTSGAYEQYF
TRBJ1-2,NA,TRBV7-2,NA,TGTGCCAGCAGTCCCGGAAGTTCCGGGGGTTCTAACTATGGCTACACCTTC,CASSPGSSGGSNYGYTF
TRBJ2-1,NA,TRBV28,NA,TGTGCCAGCAGTTTAGGTTCCGGGGCCAATGAGCAGTTCTTC,CASSLGSGANEQFF
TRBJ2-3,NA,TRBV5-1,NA,TGCGCCAGCAGTAGACAGGGACTTGGCACAGATACGCAGTATTTT,CASSRQGLGTDTQYF
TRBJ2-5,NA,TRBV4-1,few,TGCGCCAGCAGCCCGACCAGGGTCGAGACCCAGTACTTC,CASSPTRVETQYF
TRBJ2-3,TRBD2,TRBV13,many,TGTGCCAGCAGCTTAGGCCTGACTAGCGGGGGCACAGATACGCAGTATTTT,CASSLGLTSGGTDTQYF
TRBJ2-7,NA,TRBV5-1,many,TGCGCCAGCAGCTTGGCGGGGAGAAGTTCTTACGAGCAGTACTTC,CASSLAGRSSYEQYF
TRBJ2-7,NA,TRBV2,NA,TGTGCCAGCAGTGAAGGTGCTATTAGCTCCTACAATGAGCAGTACTTC,CASSEGAISSYNEQYF
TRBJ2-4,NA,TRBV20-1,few,TGCAGTGCTAGGCCAGGTCAGGGGGGGCTGGCCAAAAACATTCAGTACTTC,CSARPGQGGLAKNIQYF
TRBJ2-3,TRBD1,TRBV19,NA,TGTGCCAGTAGTTACCGGGACAGGGAGGATACGCAGTATTTT,CASSYRDREDTQYF
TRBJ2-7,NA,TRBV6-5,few,TGTGCCACCGACCTGGGACACGAGCAGTACTTC,CATDLGHEQYF
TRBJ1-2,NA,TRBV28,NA,TGTGCCAGCAGTTTAGGGGCAGGACCCCGTGGCTACACCTTC,CASSLGAGPRGYTF
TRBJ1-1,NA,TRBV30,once,TGTGCCTGGAGTGTTCAGGGTGGCCTGGGAGCTTTCTTT,CAWSVQGGLGAFF
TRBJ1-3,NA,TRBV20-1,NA,TGCAGTGCTAAAGGCCCCTCTGGAAACACCATATATTTT,CSAKGPSGNTIYF
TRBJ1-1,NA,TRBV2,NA,TGTGCCAGCAGTGGGGAACAGAAAGCTTTCTTT,CASSGEQKAFF
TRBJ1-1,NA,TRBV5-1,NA,TGCGCCAGCAGCTTTGTGGGGGGGTTGGCCACTGAAGCTTTCTTT,CASSFVGGLATEAFF
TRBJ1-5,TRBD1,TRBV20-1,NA,TGCAGTGCTCCAACAGGGGCAAGCAATCAGCCCCAGCATTTT,CSAPTGASNQPQHF
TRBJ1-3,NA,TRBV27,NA,TGTGCCAGCGTGCGAGGCGGGGGGCCGGGAAACACCATATATTTT,CASVRGGGPGNTIYF
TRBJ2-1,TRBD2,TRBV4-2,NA,TGTGCCAGCAGCCAAGGACTGGCGGGAGTGGGCTCCTACAATGAGCAGTTCTTC,CASSQGLAGVGSYNEQFF
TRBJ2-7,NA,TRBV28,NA,TGTGCCAGCGCCCCCACGGGACTCCCGAGCTCCTACGAGCAGTACTTC,CASAPTGLPSSYEQYF
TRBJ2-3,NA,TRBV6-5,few,TGTGCCAGCAGTTACTCGAACTGGGGCACAGATACGCAGTATTTT,CASSYSNWGTDTQYF
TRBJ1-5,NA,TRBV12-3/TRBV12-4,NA,TGTGCCAGCAGCCCTGGGGGTAATCAGCCCCGGCATTTT,CASSPGGNQPRHF
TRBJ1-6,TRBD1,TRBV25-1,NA,TGTGCCAGCAGTGGAGGGGGACAGGGGACTTCACCCCTCCACTTT,CASSGGGQGTSPLHF
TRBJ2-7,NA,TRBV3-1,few,TGTGCCAGCAGCCAAGAGTTGCAGTCCCCTTCCTACGAGCAGTACTTC,CASSQELQSPSYEQYF
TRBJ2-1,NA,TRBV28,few,TGTGCCAGCAGCCGTGGGGGCTCCCCTCGGTATGAGCAGTTCTTC,CASSRGGSPRYEQFF
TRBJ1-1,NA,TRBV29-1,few,TGCAGCGTTGAGGTAGTGGGGTTATTAAGGACTGAAGCTTTCTTT,CSVEVVGLLRTEAFF
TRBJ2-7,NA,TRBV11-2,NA,TGTGCCAGCAGCTTATTAGCGATTGGCGAGCAGTACTTC,CASSLLAIGEQYF